This paragraph covers one T cell receptor (beta chain) sequence. The CDR3 covers 15 residues. CDR1 is SGHTA and CDR2 is FQGNSA in the germline V gene. V was trimmed by 1 base and J by 7 bases, leaving 13 bases between them. Use of 60 Vbeta and 13 Jbeta primers characterized the PCR. Generated by immunoSEQ multiplex PCR, the TCRdb table keeps only in-frame clones and is missing some. Of approximately 120,000 clones in the sample, roughly four fifths were seen once. This specimen comes from a study of cytomegalovirus exposure and HLA in healthy donors. The chain is built from TRBV7-2 and TRBJ1-4; D perhaps matches TRBD1 (6 bases). The TCR was taken from a woman aged 40 to 55 in good health and CMV-seronegative. The material sequenced was PBMCs. CDR3 sequence: CASSLGLGAVEKLFF. Here the CDR3 DNA reads TGTGCCAGCAGCTTAGGCCTGGGGGCGGTTGAAAAACTGTTTTTT.